These 10 T cell receptor beta chains originate from one sample sequenced in a study of blood T cell repertoires in COVID-19. The data were produced by immunoSEQ multiplex PCR, yet TCRdb's version contains in-frame clones alone and is incomplete. The data show about 130,000 clones, with around 86% seen just once and roughly 18% held by the top ten. Sequenced input: PBMCs or T cells enriched from blood (not recorded which). The receptors shown here come from a man aged 25 to 40 who had recovered from COVID-19.

This clone showed up just once. This CDR3 is CASSPMRQGSTDTQYF. The DNA for the CDR3 is TGCGCCAGCAGCCCAATGAGACAGGGAAGCACAGATACGCAGTATTTT. The V and J genes are TRBV5-1 and TRBJ2-3; 7 nucleotides line up with TRBD1. After removal of 4 bases from V and 0 bases from J, the junction contained 8 bases not matched to a gene. Germline CDR1 reads SGHRS; CDR2 reads YFSETQ. The CDR3 is 16 amino acids.

The chain couples TRBV19 to TRBJ2-1; 9 bases are a match to TRBD1. The CDR3 loop spans 15 amino acids. V shed 5 bases and J 4 bases; nucleotides not matched to a gene: 6. The germline CDR1 and CDR2 sequences are LNHDA and SQIVND (reference sequence). The CDR3 region is CASSAGTGTYNEQFF. The CDR3 DNA follows: TGTGCCAGTAGTGCGGGGACAGGGACATACAATGAGCAGTTCTTC.

DNA of the CDR3: TGCGCCAGCAGCTTGCAGGTGCCCATGAACACTGAAGCTTTCTTT. It yields the protein CASSLQVPMNTEAFF. V is TRBV5-1 and J is TRBJ1-1; no reliable D call. The CDR3 totals 15 residues. Per the germline V gene, CDR1 is SGHRS and CDR2 is YFSETQ. Trimming shortened V by 1 base and J by 0 bases, and 10 bases separated the two germline ends.

The chain employs TRBV6-1 and TRBJ2-7, with 10 nucleotides matching TRBD2. The CDR3 is made up of 15 amino acids. CDR1 is MNHNS and CDR2 is SASEGT in the germline V gene. V shed 0 bases, J shed 9 bases, and the junction held 8 bases outside the gene matches. CDR3 region: CASSEARLAGVGQYV. CDR3 nucleotide sequence: TGTGCCAGCAGTGAAGCCAGGCTAGCGGGGGTCGGGCAGTACGTC.

In its sample, this clone was seen once. The J gene is TRBJ1-1, the V gene TRBV7-9; D might be TRBD1 (6 bases). The CDR3 is 14 residues long. Deletions cut 7 bases from V and 6 bases from J, with 18 bases between. CDR1 is SEHNR and CDR2 is FQNEAQ in the germline V gene (reference sequence). The CDR3 DNA reads TGTGCCAGCACCACGGACAGCAGCGCGCCTGAAGCTTTCTTT. The encoded protein is CASTTDSSAPEAFF.

The CDR3 sequence: CASSLSDRVQETQYF. DNA of the CDR3: TGTGCCAGCAGTTTATCGGACAGGGTTCAAGAGACCCAGTACTTC. The chain uses TRBV27 and TRBJ2-5; 8 bases agree with TRBD1. Germline-derived CDR1 and CDR2 are MNHEY and SMNVEV (reference sequence). V was pared by 0 bases and J by 2 bases, with 2 bases of the junction left unmatched. The CDR3 is 15 residues long.

This chain joins TRBV5-1 and TRBJ2-2; 7 positions agree with TRBD1. The V gene's germline CDR1 is SGHRS and CDR2 YFSETQ. The CDR3 is 16 residues long. Trimming cost V 0 bases and J 0 bases; bases outside gene matches: 2. CDR3 in amino acids: CASSLEGGANTGELFF. The CDR3 DNA follows: TGCGCCAGCAGCTTGGAAGGGGGCGCGAACACCGGGGAGCTGTTTTTT.

V usage is TRBV5-1 and J usage is TRBJ2-1; 11 nucleotides agree with TRBD1. The CDR3 extends over 14 amino acids. CDR1 and CDR2 (germline): SGHRS, YFSETQ. Trimming cost V 2 bases and J 9 bases; bases outside gene matches: 4. Written as DNA, the CDR3 is TGCGCCAGCAGCTTTAGGGACAGGGGGATTGAGCAGTTCTTC. It specifies CASSFRDRGIEQFF.

This chain uses TRBV5-6 with TRBJ1-6, with D possibly being TRBD1 (6 bases). The V and J ends lost 2 bases and 13 bases respectively, with 16 bases between them. Germline V lookup: CDR1 SGHDT, CDR2 YYEEEE. The length of the CDR3 is 14 residues. Here the CDR3 DNA reads TGTGCCAGCAGCTTTGCGGGGGCGCGGACCCCCCTCCACTTT. Its translation is CASSFAGARTPLHF.

The chain has TRBV9 and TRBJ2-1; 10 bases match TRBD2. The CDR3 is 22 amino acids. The germline gives CDR1 SGDLS, CDR2 YYNGEE. J gave up 4 bases and V 0 bases, and 22 bases lay outside the gene matches. The CDR3 spells CASSVATGGLAGAATKYNEQFF. CDR3 sequence (DNA): TGTGCCAGCAGCGTAGCTACCGGAGGGCTAGCGGGAGCCGCGACCAAGTACAATGAGCAGTTCTTC.